This is a list of T cell receptor beta chains from one sample in a study of T cell repertoires in cytomegalovirus infection. TCRdb fed the reads into MiXCR, producing one record per CDR3 protein. The data contain under 300,000 distinct CDR3 sequences, 15% to 20% of them singletons. The sample comprised CD8+ T cells from PBMCs. These receptors all stem from a human donor in good health (CMV status not recorded). Some clones in this sample may be carry-over from other donors' samples. CDR3s include the opening cysteine and the closing phenylalanine or tryptophan. The D gene is left open where the match is weak. Clone size is not always given. Where it is, it says once, few, many or a class for expanded clones.

>13|few|TRBD2|TRBJ2-3|TRBV20-1
CSASPGGADTQYF
TGCAGTGCTAGTCCGGGGGGGGCTGATACGCAGTATTTT
>17|-|TRBD1|TRBJ2-2|TRBV28
CASRYPGTGSFTGELFF
TGTGCCAGCAGGTACCCCGGGACAGGGAGTTTCACCGGGGAGCTGTTTTTT
>16|many|-|TRBJ2-1|TRBV7-6
CASSPRAGAPPMEQFF
TGTGCCAGCAGCCCGCGGGCGGGGGCCCCTCCCATGGAGCAGTTCTTC
>17|many|-|TRBJ1-1|TRBV6-5
CASSYSRPPLMNTEAFF
TGTGCCAGCAGTTACTCGAGACCGCCGCTAATGAACACTGAAGCTTTCTTT
>14|-|TRBD1|TRBJ1-1|TRBV19
CASSRYRGPTEAFF
TGTGCCAGTAGTAGGTACAGGGGGCCGACTGAAGCTTTCTTT
>15|few|TRBD2|TRBJ2-5|TRBV7-9
CASSLGGTSEETQYF
TGTGCCAGCAGCTTAGGTGGGACTAGCGAAGAGACCCAGTACTTC
>15|few|-|TRBJ2-5|TRBV5-3
CASSPLSAQEETQYF
TGTGCCAGCAGCCCGTTGTCGGCGCAAGAAGAGACCCAGTACTTC
>12|many|-|TRBJ2-2|TRBV7-6
CASSLTGRELFF
TGTGCCAGCAGCCTTACAGGGAGGGAGCTGTTTTTT
>14|-|-|TRBJ1-5|TRBV19
CASSWSGNLQPQHF
TGTGCCAGTAGTTGGTCTGGAAACCTTCAGCCCCAGCATTTT
>17|few|-|TRBJ2-3|TRBV27
CASSLKRPGGQRDTQYF
TGTGCCAGCAGTTTAAAACGCCCAGGAGGACAGAGAGATACGCAGTATTTT
>16|-|TRBD1|TRBJ2-2|TRBV19
CASSNHPGQGAGELFF
TGTGCCAGTAGTAACCACCCTGGACAGGGCGCCGGGGAGCTGTTTTTT
>16|-|-|TRBJ2-6|TRBV5-5
CASSLPGAGGANVLTF
TGTGCCAGCAGCTTGCCGGGGGCAGGTGGGGCCAACGTCCTGACTTTC
>16|-|TRBD1|TRBJ2-3|TRBV7-9
CASSPRWDRDKDTQYF
TGTGCCAGCAGCCCAAGGTGGGACAGGGATAAAGATACGCAGTATTTT
>14|-|-|TRBJ2-7|TRBV29-1
CSVEGVQGHHEQYF
TGCAGCGTTGAGGGGGTTCAGGGGCACCACGAGCAGTACTTC
>12|many|-|TRBJ1-1|TRBV7-9
CASSLSSTEAFF
TGTGCCAGCAGCTTGAGCTCTACTGAAGCTTTCTTT
>13|many|-|TRBJ2-7|TRBV7-8
CASSLAPGHEQYF
TGTGCCAGCAGCTTAGCCCCAGGCCACGAGCAGTACTTC
>16|many|-|TRBJ1-2|TRBV4-1
CASSQDNFQQGYGYTF
TGCGCCAGCAGCCAAGATAATTTCCAACAGGGATATGGCTACACCTTC
>16|many|-|TRBJ1-2|TRBV7-9
CASSLGLGGEVNGYTF
TGTGCCAGCAGCTTAGGGTTGGGGGGCGAGGTTAATGGCTACACCTTC
>20|many|-|TRBJ1-6|TRBV11-3
CASSLVRLPGEEYANSPLHF
TGTGCCAGCAGCTTAGTGCGGCTCCCGGGAGAGGAATATGCCAATTCACCCCTCCACTTT
>15|many|TRBD2|TRBJ2-5|TRBV4-2
CASSQEAGGQETQYF
TGTGCCAGCAGCCAAGAGGCGGGGGGCCAAGAGACCCAGTACTTC
>17|few|TRBD1|TRBJ1-1|TRBV15
CATSRDRATGLNTEAFF
TGTGCCACCAGCAGAGATCGGGCGACAGGGCTGAACACTGAAGCTTTCTTT
>13|-|-|TRBJ1-6|TRBV7-9
CASSSLTRGPLHF
TGTGCCAGCAGCAGTCTGACGCGGGGGCCCCTCCACTTT
>11|-|-|TRBJ2-7|TRBV29-1
CSAAEGTEQYF
TGCAGCGCTGCGGAAGGTACCGAGCAGTACTTC
>15|many|-|TRBJ2-6|TRBV7-2
CASRSPGTGANVLTF
TGTGCCAGTCGCTCTCCGGGTACTGGGGCCAACGTCCTGACTTTC
>12|-|-|TRBJ2-3|TRBV7-9
CASSLETDTQYF
TGTGCCAGCAGCTTAGAGACAGATACGCAGTATTTT
>14|-|-|TRBJ1-1|TRBV5-6
CASSDGTANTEAFF
TGTGCCAGCAGCGACGGGACGGCGAACACTGAAGCTTTCTTT
>11|-|-|TRBJ2-7|TRBV7-8
CASSDNREQYF
TGTGCCAGCAGCGATAACAGGGAGCAGTACTTC
>15|few|TRBD1|TRBJ1-3|TRBV20-1
CSAVRGRLAGNTIYF
TGCAGTGCTGTAAGGGGGCGGCTTGCGGGAAACACCATATATTTT
>14|few|-|TRBJ1-5|TRBV20-1
CSARNGYSNQPQHF
TGCAGTGCTAGAAACGGTTATAGCAATCAGCCCCAGCATTTT
>17|-|-|TRBJ1-2|TRBV28
CASSLYAPGVVGYGYTF
TGTGCCAGCAGTTTATATGCCCCCGGGGTGGTCGGCTATGGCTACACCTTC
>18|many|-|TRBJ2-2|TRBV7-2
CASSLTPFGGVYTGELFF
TGTGCCAGCAGCTTAACACCTTTTGGCGGGGTATACACCGGGGAGCTGTTTTTT
>14|many|-|TRBJ2-7|TRBV3-1
CASSQDMGNYEQYF
TGTGCCAGCAGCCAAGATATGGGGAACTACGAGCAGTACTTC
>15|-|TRBD1|TRBJ2-7|TRBV10-3
CAISGDRGSSYEQYF
TGTGCCATCAGTGGAGACAGGGGGAGCTCCTACGAGCAGTACTTC